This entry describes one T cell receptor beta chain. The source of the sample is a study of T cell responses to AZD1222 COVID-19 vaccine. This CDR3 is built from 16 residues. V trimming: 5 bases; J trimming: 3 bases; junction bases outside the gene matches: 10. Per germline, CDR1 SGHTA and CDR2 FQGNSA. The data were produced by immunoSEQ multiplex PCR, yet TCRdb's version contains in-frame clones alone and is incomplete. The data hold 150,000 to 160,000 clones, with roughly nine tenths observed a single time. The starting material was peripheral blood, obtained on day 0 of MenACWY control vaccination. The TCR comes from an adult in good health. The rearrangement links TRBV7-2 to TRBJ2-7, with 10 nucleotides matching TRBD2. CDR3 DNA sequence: TGTGCCAGCAGCGGACTCCTAGCGGGAGTAGGCTACGAGCAGTACTTC. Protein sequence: CASSGLLAGVGYEQYF. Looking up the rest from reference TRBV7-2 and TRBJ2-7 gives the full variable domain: GAGVSQSPSNKVTEKGKDVELRCDPISGHTALYWYRQSLGQGLEFLIYFQGNSAPDKSGLPSDRFSAERTGGSVSTLTIQRTQQEDSAVYLCASSGLLAGVGYEQYFGPGTRLTVT.